This T cell receptor (beta chain) originates from a study of blood T cells in healthy people across ages (dated by TCRdb to between 2014 and 2017). Broadly, across the study: In model experiments, template switching captured about one uniquely barcoded TCR beta cDNA molecule for every two T cells. To track age-related changes in TCR beta repertoire diversity, the study relied on deep sequencing normalized with unique cDNA molecular identifiers. The donors were split into four age groups: young (average about 16 years), middle-aged (roughly 42), aged (over 55) and long-lived (roughly 80). To avoid experimental bias, donors of different ages were randomly spread across the sequencing lanes. Using the same blood draw, the study looked at two additional independent replicas of 1 million unique cDNA reads for two donors, one aged 18 to 30 and the other aged 80 or older.

Details on this clonotype: The antigen this receptor binds is unknown. The record has no base qualities; no much larger clone is one base away.

The library was prepared using 5' RACE. Sequencing was performed on an Illumina HiSeq 2500. A second PCR of roughly 7 to 12 cycles was run with a J-beta primer mix and a sample-barcoded 5' primer. Each TCR beta cDNA molecule received a unique molecular identifier from a template-switch 5' adaptor carrying 12 random nucleotides. Each sample yielded at least 3 million CDR3-containing paired-end reads. All of the RNA was converted into first-strand cDNA using the Mint cDNA synthesis kit, with a TRBC-specific oligonucleotide serving as the primer. Following uracil-DNA glycosylase treatment, a first 18-cycle PCR with universal primers M1SS and BC2_uni_R was performed on all cDNA. In the paper's pipeline: Each sample was normalized by randomly selecting 1 million high-quality reads, each carrying a distinct molecular identifier. Reads sharing molecular identifiers were discarded rather than binned into consensus sequences. CDR3 identification, clonotype clustering and error correction used MiTCR with a Q25 quality threshold and the strictest error-elimination algorithm. A nonparametric unseen species model with Euler transformation was used to estimate a lower bound on total TCR beta diversity. The raw public reads went through TCRdb reprocessing: fastp at Q25, MiXCR clone calling, in-frame beta chains kept. Every entry covers one CDR3 protein and lists the most common genes and DNA from its rows. The V and J calls reflect TCRdb's pipeline rather than the authors' work. The sample yields approximately 800,000 distinct CDR3 sequences; approximately 35% were counted once. Jointly, the top ten make up 13% of the sample.

Study-wide conclusions, independent of this receptor: Observed TCR beta diversity per million T cells fell roughly linearly with age, and a significant reduction was already apparent by age approximately 40. Estimates of total diversity from one million sequenced T cells were regarded as lower bounds and underestimates. Bulk unsorted PBMC profiling prevented conclusive comparison of naive and antigen-experienced compartments. There was a strong correlation between observed TCR beta diversity and the percentage of naive T cells measured by flow cytometry. Compared with the aged group, more naive CD4+ T cells, fewer expanded clones and increased TCR diversity were shown by the long-lived group, suggesting age selection. The CMV infection status of donors was not known, potentially confounding age-related changes in expanded clonotypes.

Systemically healthy Caucasian individuals from Russia, around 38 in total and aged about 6 to 90 years, were included as donors. Roughly 10 milliliters of peripheral blood were drawn from each donor into EDTA-treated Vacutainer tubes. PBMCs were isolated by Ficoll-Paque density-gradient centrifugation, with at least 7 million obtained per sample. Total RNA, at least 6 micrograms per sample, was extracted from PBMCs with Trizol reagent. Naive CD45RAhigh/CD27high T cell percentages were measured by flow cytometry on a PBMC aliquot from every donor. The source of this sequence is a young man in good health. Input material: blood.

The DNA is TGTGCCAGCAGCTCCGGGACAGGCGCGATGGGAGAAAAACTGTTTTTT. This sequence encodes CASSSGTGAMGEKLFF. Rearrangement joined TRBV7-8 to TRBJ1-4; 8 nucleotides in the junction match TRBD1. V is pruned by 4 bases and J by 8 bases, leaving 12 bases of the junction without a gene match. The CDR3, cysteine through phenylalanine, is 16 amino acids long. Left in the record is the CDR3 DNA by itself, 48 bases read in frame from the first base. Per the germline V gene, SGHVS is the CDR1 and FQNEAQ is the CDR2.